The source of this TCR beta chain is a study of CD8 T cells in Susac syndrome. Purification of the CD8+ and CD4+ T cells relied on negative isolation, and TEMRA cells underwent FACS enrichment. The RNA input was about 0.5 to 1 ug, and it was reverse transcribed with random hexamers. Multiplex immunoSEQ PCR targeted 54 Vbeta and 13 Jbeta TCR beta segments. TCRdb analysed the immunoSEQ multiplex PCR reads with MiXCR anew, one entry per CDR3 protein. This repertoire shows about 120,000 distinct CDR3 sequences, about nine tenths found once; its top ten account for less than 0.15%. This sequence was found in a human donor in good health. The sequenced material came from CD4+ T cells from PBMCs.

The CDR3 bases are TGTGCCAGCACACCACCGGGACAGGGCCCCTACGAGCAGTACTTC. As protein: CASTPPGQGPYEQYF. The genes are TRBV7-9 and TRBJ2-7, with TRBD1 matching 9 bases. This CDR3 has 15 residues. Germline-derived CDR1 and CDR2 are SEHNR and FQNEAQ (reference sequence). V shed 7 bases, J shed 2 bases, and the junction held 9 bases outside the gene matches.